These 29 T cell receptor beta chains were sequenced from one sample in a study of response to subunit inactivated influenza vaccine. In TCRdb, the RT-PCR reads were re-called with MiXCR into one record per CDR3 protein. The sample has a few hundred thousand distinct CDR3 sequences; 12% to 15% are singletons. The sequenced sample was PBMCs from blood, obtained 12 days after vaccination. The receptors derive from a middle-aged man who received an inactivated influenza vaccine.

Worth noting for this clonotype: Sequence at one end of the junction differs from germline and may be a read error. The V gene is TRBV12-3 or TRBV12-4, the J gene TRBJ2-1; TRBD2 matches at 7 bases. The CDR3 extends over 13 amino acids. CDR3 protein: CASSVAGRYEQFF. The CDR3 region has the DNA TGTGCCAGCAGTGTAGCCGGGAGGTATGAGCAGTTCTTC.

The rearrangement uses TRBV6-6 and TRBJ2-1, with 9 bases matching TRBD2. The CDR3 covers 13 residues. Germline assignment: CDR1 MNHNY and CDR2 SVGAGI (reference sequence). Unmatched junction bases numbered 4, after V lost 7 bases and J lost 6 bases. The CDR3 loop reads CASKAGGTNEQFF. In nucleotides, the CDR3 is TGTGCCAGCAAAGCGGGGGGAACCAATGAGCAGTTCTTC.

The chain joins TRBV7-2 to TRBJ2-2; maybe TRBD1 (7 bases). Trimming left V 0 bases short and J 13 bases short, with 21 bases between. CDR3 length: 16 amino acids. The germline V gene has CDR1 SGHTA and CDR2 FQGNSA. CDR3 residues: CASSLARQGGRGVLFF. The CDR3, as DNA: TGTGCCAGCAGCTTAGCCCGACAGGGAGGTCGTGGAGTGCTGTTTTTT.

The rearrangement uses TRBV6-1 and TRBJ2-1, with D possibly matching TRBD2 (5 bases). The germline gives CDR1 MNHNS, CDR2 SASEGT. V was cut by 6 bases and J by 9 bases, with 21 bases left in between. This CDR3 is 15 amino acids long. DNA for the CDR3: TGTGCCAGCAGCACCTCAGGACTGAGGCTCTTTGAGCAGTTCTTC. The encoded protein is CASSTSGLRLFEQFF.

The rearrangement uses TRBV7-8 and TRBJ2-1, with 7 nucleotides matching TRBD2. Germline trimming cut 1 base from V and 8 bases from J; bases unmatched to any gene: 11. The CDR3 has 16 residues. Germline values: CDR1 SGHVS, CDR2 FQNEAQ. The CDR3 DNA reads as TGTGCCAGCAGCTTAGGAGCGGGGAGTTTAAGTTATGAGCAGTTCTTC. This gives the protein CASSLGAGSLSYEQFF.

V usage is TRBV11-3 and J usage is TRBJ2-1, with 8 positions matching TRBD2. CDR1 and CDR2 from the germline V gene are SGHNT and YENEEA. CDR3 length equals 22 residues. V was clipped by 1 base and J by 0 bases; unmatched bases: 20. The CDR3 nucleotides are TGTGCCAGCAGCTTAGTTTCGGGAGGGCTGCTAGTGCCCAAAATCTCCTACAATGAGCAGTTCTTC. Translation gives CASSLVSGGLLVPKISYNEQFF.

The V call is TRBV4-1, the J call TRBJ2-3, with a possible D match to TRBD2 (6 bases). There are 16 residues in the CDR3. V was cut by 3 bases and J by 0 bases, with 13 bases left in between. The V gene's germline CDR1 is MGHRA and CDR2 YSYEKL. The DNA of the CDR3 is TGCGCCAGCAGCCAGGGAATTGGACTAAGCACAGATACGCAGTATTTT. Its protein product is CASSQGIGLSTDTQYF.

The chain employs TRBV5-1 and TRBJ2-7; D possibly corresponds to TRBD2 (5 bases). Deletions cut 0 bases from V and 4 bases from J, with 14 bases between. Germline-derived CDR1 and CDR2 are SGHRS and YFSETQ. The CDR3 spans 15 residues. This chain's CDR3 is CASSLGGGGTYEQYF. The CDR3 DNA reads TGCGCCAGCAGCTTGGGAGGAGGTGGAACGTACGAGCAGTACTTC.

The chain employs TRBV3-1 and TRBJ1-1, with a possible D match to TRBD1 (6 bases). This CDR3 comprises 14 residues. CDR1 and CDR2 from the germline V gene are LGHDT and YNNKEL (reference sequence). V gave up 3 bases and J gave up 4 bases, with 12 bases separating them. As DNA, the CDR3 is TGTGCCAGCAGCCAGCTAGGGGGGACCACTGAAGCTTTCTTT. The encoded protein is CASSQLGGTTEAFF.

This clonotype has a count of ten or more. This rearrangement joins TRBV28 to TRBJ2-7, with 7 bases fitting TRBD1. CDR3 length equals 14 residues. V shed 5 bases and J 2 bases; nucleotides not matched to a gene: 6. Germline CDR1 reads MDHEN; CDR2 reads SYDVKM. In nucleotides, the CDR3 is TGTGCCAGCAGTATCTACAGGGGACCCTACGAGCAGTACTTC. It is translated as CASSIYRGPYEQYF.

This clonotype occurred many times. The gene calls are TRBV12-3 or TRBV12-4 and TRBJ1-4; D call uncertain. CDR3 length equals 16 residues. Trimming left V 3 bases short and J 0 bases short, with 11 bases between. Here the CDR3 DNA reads TGTGCCAGCAGTTTGCTCAGGCCTGCAACTAATGAAAAACTGTTTTTT. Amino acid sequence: CASSLLRPATNEKLFF.

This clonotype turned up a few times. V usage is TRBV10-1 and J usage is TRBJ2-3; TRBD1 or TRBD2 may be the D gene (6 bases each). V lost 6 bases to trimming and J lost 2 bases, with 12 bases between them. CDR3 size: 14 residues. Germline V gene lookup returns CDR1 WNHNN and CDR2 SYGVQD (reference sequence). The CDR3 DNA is TGCGCCAGCAGCCCCGGGGGCGACACAGATACGCAGTATTTT. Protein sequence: CASSPGGDTDTQYF.

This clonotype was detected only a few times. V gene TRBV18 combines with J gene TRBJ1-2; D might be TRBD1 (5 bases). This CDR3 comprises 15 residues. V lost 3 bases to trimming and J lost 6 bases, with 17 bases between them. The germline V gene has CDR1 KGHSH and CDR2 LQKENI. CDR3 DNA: TGTGCCAGCTCACCCCGCGTTGGAGGGGAGCATGGCTACACCTTC. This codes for CASSPRVGGEHGYTF.

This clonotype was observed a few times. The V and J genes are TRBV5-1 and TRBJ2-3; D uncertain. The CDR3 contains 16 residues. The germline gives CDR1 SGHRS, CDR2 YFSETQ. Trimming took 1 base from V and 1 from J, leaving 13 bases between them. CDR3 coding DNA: TGCGCCAGCAGCTTGAGGAGAACAGTCCGCACAGATACGCAGTATTTT. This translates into CASSLRRTVRTDTQYF.

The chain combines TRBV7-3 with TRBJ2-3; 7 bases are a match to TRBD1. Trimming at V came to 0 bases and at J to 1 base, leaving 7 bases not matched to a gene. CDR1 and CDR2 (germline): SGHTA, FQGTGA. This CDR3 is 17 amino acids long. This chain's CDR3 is CASSLTFRQGGTDTQYF. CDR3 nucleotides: TGTGCCAGCAGCTTAACGTTTAGACAGGGAGGCACAGATACGCAGTATTTT. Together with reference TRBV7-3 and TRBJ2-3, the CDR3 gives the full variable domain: GAGVSQTPSNKVTEKGKYVELRCDPISGHTALYWYRQSLGQGPEFLIYFQGTGAADDSGLPNDRFFAVRPEGSVSTLKIQRTERGDSAVYLCASSLTFRQGGTDTQYFGPGTRLTVL.

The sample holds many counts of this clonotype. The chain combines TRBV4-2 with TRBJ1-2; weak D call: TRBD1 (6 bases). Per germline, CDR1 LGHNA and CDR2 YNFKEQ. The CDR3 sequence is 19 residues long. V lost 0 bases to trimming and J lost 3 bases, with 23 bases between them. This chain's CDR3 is CASSQDPRRQVLWDYGYTF. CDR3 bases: TGTGCCAGCAGCCAAGATCCCCGGAGACAGGTTCTTTGGGACTATGGCTACACCTTC.

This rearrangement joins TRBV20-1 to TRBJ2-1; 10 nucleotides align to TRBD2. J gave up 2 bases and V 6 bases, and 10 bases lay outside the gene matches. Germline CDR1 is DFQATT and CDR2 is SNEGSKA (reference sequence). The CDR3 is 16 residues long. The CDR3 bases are TGCAGTGCGGTCGGGGGACTAGCGCAAACCTACAATGAGCAGTTCTTC. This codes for CSAVGGLAQTYNEQFF.

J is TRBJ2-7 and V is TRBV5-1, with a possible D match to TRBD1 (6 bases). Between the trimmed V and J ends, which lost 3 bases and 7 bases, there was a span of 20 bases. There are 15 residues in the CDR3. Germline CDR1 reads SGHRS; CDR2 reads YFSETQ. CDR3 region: CASSSIGHRENEQYF. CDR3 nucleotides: TGCGCCAGCAGCTCTATAGGACACAGGGAAAATGAGCAGTACTTC.

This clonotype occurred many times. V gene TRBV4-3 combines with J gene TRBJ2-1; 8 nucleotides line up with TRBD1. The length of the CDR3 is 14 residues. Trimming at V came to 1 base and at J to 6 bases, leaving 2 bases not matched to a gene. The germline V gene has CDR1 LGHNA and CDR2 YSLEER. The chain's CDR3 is CASSQGQGINEQFF. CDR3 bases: TGCGCCAGCAGCCAAGGACAGGGGATCAATGAGCAGTTCTTC.

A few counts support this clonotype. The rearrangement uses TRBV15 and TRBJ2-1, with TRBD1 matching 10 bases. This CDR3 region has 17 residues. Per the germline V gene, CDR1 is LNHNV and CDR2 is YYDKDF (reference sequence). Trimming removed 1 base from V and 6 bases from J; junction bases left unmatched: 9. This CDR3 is CATSRVLGTGASNEQFF. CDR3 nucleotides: TGTGCCACCAGCAGAGTATTAGGGACAGGGGCGAGCAATGAGCAGTTCTTC.

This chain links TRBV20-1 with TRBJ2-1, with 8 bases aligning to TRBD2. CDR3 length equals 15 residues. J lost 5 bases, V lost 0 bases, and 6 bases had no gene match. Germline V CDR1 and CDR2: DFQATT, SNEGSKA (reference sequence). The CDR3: CSARDRGGRNNEQFF. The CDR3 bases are TGCAGTGCTAGAGATCGGGGGGGCCGAAACAATGAGCAGTTCTTC.

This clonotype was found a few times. The CDR3, as DNA: TGCAGTGCCGACAGGGGAGGGGATACGCAGTATTTT. Protein: CSADRGGDTQYF. This chain uses TRBV20-1 with TRBJ2-3, with a weak D call TRBD1 (8 bases). Germline CDR1 DFQATT, CDR2 SNEGSKA (reference sequence). Trimming removed 6 bases from V and 6 bases from J, with 13 bases in between. The CDR3 is 12 residues long.

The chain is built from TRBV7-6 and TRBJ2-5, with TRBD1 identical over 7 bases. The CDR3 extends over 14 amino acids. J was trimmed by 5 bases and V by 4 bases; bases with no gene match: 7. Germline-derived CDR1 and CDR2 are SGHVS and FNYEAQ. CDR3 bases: TGTGCCAGCAGCTCGTCGACAGGGACGGAGACCCAGTACTTC. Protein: CASSSSTGTETQYF.

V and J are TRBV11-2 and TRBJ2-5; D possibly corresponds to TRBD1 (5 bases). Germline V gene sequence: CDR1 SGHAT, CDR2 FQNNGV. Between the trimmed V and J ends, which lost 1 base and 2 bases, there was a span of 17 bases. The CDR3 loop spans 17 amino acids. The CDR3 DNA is TGTGCCAGCAGCTTAGGAAGAGGCAACAGGATTCAAGAGACCCAGTACTTC. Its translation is CASSLGRGNRIQETQYF.

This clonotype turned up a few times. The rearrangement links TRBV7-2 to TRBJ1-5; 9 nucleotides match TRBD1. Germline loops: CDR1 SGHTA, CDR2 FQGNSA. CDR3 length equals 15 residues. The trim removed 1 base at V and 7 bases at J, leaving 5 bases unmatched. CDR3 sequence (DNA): TGTGCCAGCAGCTTAGTTGACAGGGGGGACCAGCCCCAGCATTTT. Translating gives CASSLVDRGDQPQHF.

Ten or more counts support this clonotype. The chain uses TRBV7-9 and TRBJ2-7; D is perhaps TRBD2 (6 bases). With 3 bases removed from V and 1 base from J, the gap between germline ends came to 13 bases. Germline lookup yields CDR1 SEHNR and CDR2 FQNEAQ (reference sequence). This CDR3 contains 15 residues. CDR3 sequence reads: CASSFAGRVSYEQYF. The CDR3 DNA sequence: TGTGCCAGCAGCTTTGCGGGACGGGTTTCCTACGAGCAGTACTTC.

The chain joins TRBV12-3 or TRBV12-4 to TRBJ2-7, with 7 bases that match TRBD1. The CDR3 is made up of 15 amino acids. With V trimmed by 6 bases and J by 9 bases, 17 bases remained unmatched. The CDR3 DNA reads TGTGCCAGCAGGACCGAAGGGGGCGTCCCAGGTGGGCAGTACTTC. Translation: CASRTEGGVPGGQYF.

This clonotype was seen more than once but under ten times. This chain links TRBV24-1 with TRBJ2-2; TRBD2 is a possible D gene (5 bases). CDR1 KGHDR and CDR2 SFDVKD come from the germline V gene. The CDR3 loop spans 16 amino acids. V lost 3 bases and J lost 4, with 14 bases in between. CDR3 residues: CATSDMRTGSTGELFF. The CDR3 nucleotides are TGTGCCACCAGTGATATGAGGACGGGGAGCACCGGGGAGCTGTTTTTT.

CDR3 sequence reads: CASSEEGIQPQHF. The CDR3 DNA sequence: TGTGCCAGCAGTGAGGAGGGCATCCAGCCCCAGCATTTT. The chain combines TRBV2 with TRBJ1-5; D unclear. V gave up 3 bases and J gave up 7 bases, with 10 bases separating them. CDR1 is SNHLY and CDR2 is FYNNEI in the germline V gene. The CDR3 sequence is 13 residues long.